What follows are 5 T cell receptor beta chains derived from one specimen sequenced in a study of shared clonotypes between healthy human individuals. Generated by immunoSEQ multiplex PCR, the TCRdb table keeps only in-frame clones and is missing some. The sample has around 2,000,000 clones, approximately 94% seen once. Naivety among CD8 cells was defined by CD45RO negativity and positive CCR7 selection, thereby excluding terminally differentiated effector memory CD45RA+ cells. The sequenced sample was naive CD8+ T cells sorted from blood. The receptor set was obtained from a man younger than 35 in good health.

This chain joins TRBV30 and TRBJ2-5; 7 bases map to TRBD2. Germline V gene lookup returns CDR1 GTSNPN and CDR2 SVGIG (reference sequence). Trimming cost V 1 base and J 1 base; bases outside gene matches: 9. The CDR3 loop spans 16 amino acids. In nucleotides, the CDR3 is TGTGCCTGGAGTGGGGCGGGAGTTGCTCCCCAAGAGACCCAGTACTTC. Translating it yields CAWSGAGVAPQETQYF.

In its sample, this clone was seen once. CDR3 residues: CAVGTEHTDTQYF. The CDR3 bases are TGTGCCGTGGGGACAGAACACACAGATACGCAGTATTTT. The chain is built from TRBV2 and TRBJ2-3; 7 positions match TRBD1. Germline assignment: CDR1 SNHLY and CDR2 FYNNEI. V lost 11 bases to trimming and J lost 2 bases; unmatched junction nucleotides: 7. The CDR3 is 13 residues long.

The chain employs TRBV27 and TRBJ1-6, with 7 positions matching TRBD1. The J segment lost 10 bases and the V segment lost 7 bases, leaving 10 bases of the junction unmatched. The CDR3 extends over 14 amino acids. Looked up from germline, CDR1 is MNHEY and CDR2 is SMNVEV (reference sequence). CDR3 DNA: TGTGCCAGCACCCCGACAGGGAGCGTGTCACCCCTCCACTTT. It codes for CASTPTGSVSPLHF.

The chain recombines TRBV27 with TRBJ1-1; possibly TRBD1 for D (6 bases). Germline V gives CDR1 MNHEY, CDR2 SMNVEV (reference sequence). V was clipped by 5 bases and J by 4 bases, with 14 bases between them. This CDR3 has 14 amino acids. The CDR3 loop is CASSPQQGSTEAFF. Here the CDR3 DNA reads TGTGCCAGCAGTCCCCAACAGGGCAGCACTGAAGCTTTCTTT.

About this clone: A much larger clone differs by one base, so this may be a read error. V gene TRBV11-2 combines with J gene TRBJ1-1, with D perhaps TRBD1 (5 bases). Trimming cost V 6 bases and J 0 bases, with 8 bases left between them. Germline CDR1 and CDR2: SGHAT and FQNNGV. This CDR3 spans 13 amino acids. The CDR3 bases are TGTGCCAGCAGTATAGGGGTGAACACTGAAGCTTTCTTT. Translating it yields CASSIGVNTEAFF.